In this sample, the clone carrying this T cell receptor (beta chain) turned up many times. Its specificity is unknown. These data belong to a study of T cells in Graves' hyperthyroidism and ophthalmopathy. About the study: Peripheral blood was secured at the point of initial diagnosis, before any treatment.

Study-wide findings and caveats: It was a median about seven months before onset that the model predicted ophthalmopathy.

RNA transcripts gave rise to amplified TCR beta CDR3 regions. The TCR CDR3 was amplified in a first-round RT-PCR using the HTBI primer set. TCRdb re-analysed the multiplex PCR reads in MiXCR, keeping a single row per CDR3 protein. This table holds 500,000 or so distinct CDR3 sequences, 15% to 20% found once. V was cut by 3 bases and J by 9 bases, with 18 bases left in between. The CDR3 contains 15 residues. Germline V gene sequence: CDR1 KGHSH, CDR2 LQKENI. Patients affected by ophthalmopathy presented a Clinical Activity Score of at least 3, a NOSPECS grade of at least 4, and disease duration below 3 months. Uncontrolled infection, other autoimmune disease, pregnancy and lactation each barred patients from inclusion.

Specimen: blood. The chain employs TRBV18 and TRBJ2-1; D might be TRBD2 (5 bases). This TCR derives from a woman younger than 35 with Graves' ophthalmopathy. This chain's CDR3 is CASSPPEGQVAEQFF. The CDR3 region has the DNA TGTGCCAGCTCACCCCCCGAGGGCCAGGTGGCTGAGCAGTTCTTC.